Listed below are T cell receptor beta chains from one sample, sequenced in a study of T cell repertoires in cytomegalovirus infection. Antigens of these TCRs are unknown. One entry per CDR3 protein, called by TCRdb with MiXCR from the reads. There are roughly 990,000 distinct CDR3 sequences in the sample; around a third occur only once, and over 12% lies in the top ten. The sample consisted of cultured CD8+ T cells from PBMCs, taken from culture after CMV antigen stimulation. Receptors originate from a human donor in good health (CMV status not recorded). Some clones in this sample may be carry-over from other donors' samples. Each CDR3 is given with its conserved first and last residue. D genes are given only for firm matches. Size values are once, few and many counts, or a class for expanded clones, and some rows have none.

>few|TRBV7-9|TRBD2|TRBJ2-1
TGTGCCAGTAGCGGGGGGGCCGGGTCCTACAATGAGCAGTTCTTC
CASSGGAGSYNEQFF
>NA|TRBV20-1|NA|TRBJ1-2
TGCAGTGCTAGAGAAGGCAGAGCCTATGGCTACACCTTC
CSAREGRAYGYTF
>NA|TRBV29-1|NA|TRBJ1-2
TGCAGCGTTGAAGACAGGGCCTATGGCTACACCTTC
CSVEDRAYGYTF
>few|TRBV4-1|NA|TRBJ2-5
TGCGCCAGCAGCCAAGATCTGGTCGGCCTGTACCAAGAGACCCAGTACTTC
CASSQDLVGLYQETQYF
>NA|TRBV20-1|NA|TRBJ1-1
TGCAGTGCTGACCGGACACCTAACACTGAAGCTTTCTTT
CSADRTPNTEAFF
>NA|TRBV7-3|NA|TRBJ1-6
TGTGCCAGCAGCTTAGTTGATGGACCCCTCCACTTT
CASSLVDGPLHF
>few|TRBV9|NA|TRBJ2-7
TGTGCCAGCAGCGTAGGGCGGAATAACTACGAGCAGTACTTC
CASSVGRNNYEQYF
>few|TRBV6-2/TRBV6-3|NA|TRBJ1-3
TGTGCCAGCAGTTACTTCGAACTTGGAAACACCATATATTTT
CASSYFELGNTIYF
>NA|TRBV7-9|NA|TRBJ1-1
TGTGCCAGCAGCCCCAACAGGGTAGCTTTCTTT
CASSPNRVAFF
>NA|TRBV20-1|TRBD1|TRBJ2-1
TGCAGTGCTGAGGGGGCTGGGGGCCTAAATGAGCAGTTCTTC
CSAEGAGGLNEQFF
>NA|TRBV12-3/TRBV12-4|TRBD1|TRBJ2-7
TGTGCCAGCAGTCCACAGGGGCCCTACGAGCAGTACTTC
CASSPQGPYEQYF
>many|TRBV11-2|TRBD1|TRBJ2-2
TGTGCCAGCAGCTTTGGCAGGGGGAGAACCGGGGAGCTGTTTTTT
CASSFGRGRTGELFF
>many|TRBV7-8|TRBD2|TRBJ2-1
TGTGCCAGCAGCCTAAATCGGGGACTAGCGGAGGGTTATGAGCAGTTCTTC
CASSLNRGLAEGYEQFF
>few|TRBV6-5|NA|TRBJ1-2
TGTGCCAGCAGTTACTCCGATTACTATGGCTACACCTTC
CASSYSDYYGYTF
>NA|TRBV4-1|TRBD1|TRBJ2-2
TGCGCCAGCAGCCAGAGGGTAACCACGGGACAGGGGAACACCGGGGAGCTGTTTTTT
CASSQRVTTGQGNTGELFF
>NA|TRBV24-1|TRBD1|TRBJ2-1
TGTGCCACCAGTGATATCACAGGGGTAGATGAGCAGTTCTTC
CATSDITGVDEQFF
>NA|TRBV7-3|TRBD2|TRBJ2-5
TGTGCCAGCAGCTCCCATCTCGCGGGGGGATTAGAGACCCAGTACTTC
CASSSHLAGGLETQYF
>few|TRBV7-9|NA|TRBJ2-1
TGTGCCAGCAGCGACCGACACCCGGAGTTCTTC
CASSDRHPEFF
>NA|TRBV7-6|NA|TRBJ2-3
TGTGCCAGCAGCTTAGAAGGGACGCTCCTGGGGACAGATACGCAGTATTTT
CASSLEGTLLGTDTQYF
>NA|TRBV7-9|TRBD1|TRBJ2-2
TGTGCTAGCAGCCCCAGGACAGGGAGCGGGGAGCTGTTTTTT
CASSPRTGSGELFF
>NA|TRBV3-1|NA|TRBJ2-1
TGTGCCAGCAGCTCATTCGGTGAGCCAGACAATGAGCAGTTCTTC
CASSSFGEPDNEQFF
>few|TRBV7-9|NA|TRBJ2-5
TGTGCCAGCAGCTTAAGGGTCGGCAGGGGATTAGAGACCCAGTACTTC
CASSLRVGRGLETQYF
>NA|TRBV6-1|NA|TRBJ1-2
TGTGCCAGCAGTGAATTCCAGGGCGATGGCTACACCTTC
CASSEFQGDGYTF
>NA|TRBV6-6|NA|TRBJ2-6
TGTGCCAGCAGTCAGAAACCTCCAGGAGCTGGGGCCAACGTCCTGACTTTC
CASSQKPPGAGANVLTF
>few|TRBV4-1|NA|TRBJ1-1
TGCGCCAGCAGCCAAGTCCTGGATTGGTTGAACACTGAAGCTTTCTTT
CASSQVLDWLNTEAFF
>few|TRBV10-3|TRBD1|TRBJ1-6
TGTGCCATCAGTGATGGACAGGGGGGTTCACCCCTCCACTTT
CAISDGQGGSPLHF
>NA|TRBV7-3|NA|TRBJ1-4
TGTGCCAGCAGCTTAGAGACAGGCACTATCCACTGGGCAACTAATGAAAAACTGTTTTTT
CASSLETGTIHWATNEKLFF
>NA|TRBV7-8|NA|TRBJ2-5
TGTGCCAGCAGCTTTAGGAGGGGGGGTGACCTCGAGACCCAGTACTTC
CASSFRRGGDLETQYF
>NA|TRBV5-1|NA|TRBJ1-5
TGCGCCAGCAGCCAAGGCTCGGGGGCGAATAGCAATCAGCCCCAGCATTTT
CASSQGSGANSNQPQHF
>NA|TRBV7-9|TRBD2|TRBJ2-5
TGTGCCAGCGGGGGGGAGCAAGAGACCCAGTACTTC
CASGGEQETQYF
>few|TRBV13|TRBD2|TRBJ2-1
TGTGCCAGCAGTTTTACTAGCGGGGGCGTCGGAGGGGGGAATGAGCAGTTCTTC
CASSFTSGGVGGGNEQFF
>NA|TRBV7-9|TRBD2|TRBJ2-2
TGTGCCAGCTCCGGACTAGCGGATCCGACGAACACCGGGGAGCTGTTTTTT
CASSGLADPTNTGELFF
>few|TRBV4-1|TRBD1|TRBJ2-1
TGCGCCAGCAGCCAATACACAGGGGACTACAATGAGCAGTTCTTC
CASSQYTGDYNEQFF
>NA|TRBV27|TRBD1|TRBJ1-5
TGTGCCAGCAGCCCCTCCCTAAGACAGGGGACCCCCCGAGATTATAGCAATCAGCCCCAGCATTTT
CASSPSLRQGTPRDYSNQPQHF
>few|TRBV11-3|NA|TRBJ1-6
TGTGCCAGCAGCTTGGGTGGTCGTTCACCCCTCCACTTT
CASSLGGRSPLHF
>NA|TRBV7-7|NA|TRBJ2-5
TGTGCTAGCAGCCCAGAGTGGCAGCAAGAGACCCAGTACTTC
CASSPEWQQETQYF
>NA|TRBV12-3/TRBV12-4|NA|TRBJ2-7
TGTGCCAGCAGGCGTCCAGATCAGGACGAGCAGTACTTC
CASRRPDQDEQYF
>NA|TRBV19|NA|TRBJ1-6
TGTGCCAGTTCTGGAGGCGGCCTCAGCTCCTATAATTCACCCCTCCACTTT
CASSGGGLSSYNSPLHF